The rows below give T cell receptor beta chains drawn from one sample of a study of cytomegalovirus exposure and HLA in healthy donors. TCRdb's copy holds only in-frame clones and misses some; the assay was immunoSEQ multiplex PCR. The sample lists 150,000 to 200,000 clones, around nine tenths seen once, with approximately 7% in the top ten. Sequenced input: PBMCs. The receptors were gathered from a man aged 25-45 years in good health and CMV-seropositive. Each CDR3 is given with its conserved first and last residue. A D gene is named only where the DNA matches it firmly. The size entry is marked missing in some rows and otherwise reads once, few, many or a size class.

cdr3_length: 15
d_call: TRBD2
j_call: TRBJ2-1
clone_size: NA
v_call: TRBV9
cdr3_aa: CASSSTLAGGSEQFF
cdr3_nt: TGTGCCAGCAGCTCGACCCTAGCGGGGGGTAGTGAGCAGTTCTTC

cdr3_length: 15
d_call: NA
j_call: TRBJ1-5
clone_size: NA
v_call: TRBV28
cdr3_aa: CASSPRPTGNQPQHF
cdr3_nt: TGTGCCAGCAGTCCGCGACCGACGGGTAATCAGCCCCAGCATTTT

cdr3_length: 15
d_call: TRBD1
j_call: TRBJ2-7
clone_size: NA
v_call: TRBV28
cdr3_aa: CASSLVGQGAYEQYF
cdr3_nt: TGTGCCAGCAGTTTAGTGGGACAGGGGGCCTACGAGCAGTACTTC

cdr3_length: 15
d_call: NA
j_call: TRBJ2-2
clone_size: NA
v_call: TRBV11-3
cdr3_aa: CASSAITGSGGELFF
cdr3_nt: TGTGCCAGCAGCGCAATAACAGGGTCAGGGGGGGAGCTGTTTTTT

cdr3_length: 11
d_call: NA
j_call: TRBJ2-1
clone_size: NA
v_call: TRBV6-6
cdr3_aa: CASPSLYEQFF
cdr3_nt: TGTGCCAGCCCTTCTTTGTATGAGCAGTTCTTC

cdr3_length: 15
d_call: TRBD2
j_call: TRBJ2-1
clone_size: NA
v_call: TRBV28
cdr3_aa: CASMGSGRAFNEQFF
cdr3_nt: TGTGCCAGCATGGGTAGCGGGAGGGCGTTTAATGAGCAGTTCTTC

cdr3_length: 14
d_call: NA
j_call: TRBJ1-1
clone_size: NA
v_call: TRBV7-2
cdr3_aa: CASSLWGVRTEAFF
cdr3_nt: TGTGCCAGCAGCTTATGGGGGGTTAGAACTGAAGCTTTCTTT

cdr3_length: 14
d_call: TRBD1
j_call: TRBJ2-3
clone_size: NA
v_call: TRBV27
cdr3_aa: CASSSRQGSDTQYF
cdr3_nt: TGTGCCAGCAGTAGTAGACAGGGGTCAGATACGCAGTATTTT

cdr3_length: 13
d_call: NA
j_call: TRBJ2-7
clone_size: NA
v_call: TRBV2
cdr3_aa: CASSQHGAWEQYF
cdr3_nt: TGTGCCAGCAGTCAACACGGGGCCTGGGAGCAGTACTTC

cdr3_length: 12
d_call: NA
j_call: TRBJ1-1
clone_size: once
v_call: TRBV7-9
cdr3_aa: CATRAPNTEAFF
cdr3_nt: TGTGCCACCAGGGCACCGAACACTGAAGCTTTCTTT

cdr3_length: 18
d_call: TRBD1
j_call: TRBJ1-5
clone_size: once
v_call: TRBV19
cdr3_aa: CASSILQGARRLNQPQHF
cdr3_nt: TGTGCCAGTAGTATCCTTCAGGGGGCGCGGAGGTTAAATCAGCCCCAGCATTTT

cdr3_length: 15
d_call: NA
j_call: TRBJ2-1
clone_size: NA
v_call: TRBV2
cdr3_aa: CASSITRGSYNEQFF
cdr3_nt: TGTGCCAGCAGCATTACCCGGGGCTCCTACAATGAGCAGTTCTTC

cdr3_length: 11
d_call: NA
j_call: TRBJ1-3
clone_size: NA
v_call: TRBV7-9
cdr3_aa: CASTLGDTIYF
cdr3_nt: TGTGCCAGCACGCTGGGCGACACCATATATTTT

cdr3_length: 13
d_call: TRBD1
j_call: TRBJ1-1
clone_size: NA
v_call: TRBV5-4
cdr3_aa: CASSRQGDTEAFF
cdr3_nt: TGTGCCAGCAGCCGTCAGGGGGACACTGAAGCTTTCTTT